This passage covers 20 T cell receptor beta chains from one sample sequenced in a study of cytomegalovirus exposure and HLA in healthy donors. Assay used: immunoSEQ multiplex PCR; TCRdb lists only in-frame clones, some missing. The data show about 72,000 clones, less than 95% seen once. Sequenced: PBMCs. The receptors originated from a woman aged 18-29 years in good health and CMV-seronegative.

The CDR3 loop is CASSLRGANTGELFF. In DNA, the CDR3 is TGTGCCAGCAGCTTGCGGGGGGCGAACACCGGGGAGCTGTTTTTT. V usage is TRBV7-2 and J usage is TRBJ2-2; TRBD2 aligns across 8 bases. The germline V gene encodes CDR1 SGHTA and CDR2 FQGNSA. The CDR3 loop spans 15 amino acids. J gave up 0 bases and V 3 bases, and 0 bases lay outside the gene matches. The whole variable domain, remainder taken from reference TRBV7-2 and TRBJ2-2, is GAGVSQSPSNKVTEKGKDVELRCDPISGHTALYWYRQSLGQGLEFLIYFQGNSAPDKSGLPSDRFSAERTGGSVSTLTIQRTQQEDSAVYLCASSLRGANTGELFFGEGSRLTVL.

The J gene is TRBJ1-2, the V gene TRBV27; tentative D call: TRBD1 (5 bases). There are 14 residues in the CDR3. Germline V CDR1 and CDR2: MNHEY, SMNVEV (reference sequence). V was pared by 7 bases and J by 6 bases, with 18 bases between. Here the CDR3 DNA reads TGTGCCAGCACTCGGGGAGGGGTTGGCCATGGCTACACCTTC. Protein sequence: CASTRGGVGHGYTF.

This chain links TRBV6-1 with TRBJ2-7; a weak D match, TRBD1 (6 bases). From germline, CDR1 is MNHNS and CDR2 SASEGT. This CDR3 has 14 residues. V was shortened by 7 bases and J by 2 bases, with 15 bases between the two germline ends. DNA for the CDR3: TGTGCCAGCAATCAGGGGAAACGACCCTACGAGCAGTACTTC. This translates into CASNQGKRPYEQYF.

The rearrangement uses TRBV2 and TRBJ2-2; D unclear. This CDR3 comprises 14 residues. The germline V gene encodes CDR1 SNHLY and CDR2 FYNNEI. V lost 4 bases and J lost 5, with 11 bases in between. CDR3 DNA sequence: TGTGCCAGCAGTGGAGAGAGTCGAACCGGGGAGCTGTTTTTT. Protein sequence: CASSGESRTGELFF.

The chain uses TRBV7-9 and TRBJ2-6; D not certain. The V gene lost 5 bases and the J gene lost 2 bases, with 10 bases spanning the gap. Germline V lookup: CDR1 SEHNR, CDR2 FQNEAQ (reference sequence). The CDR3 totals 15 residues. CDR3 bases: TGTGCCAGCAGCCCCGGGTATGCTGGGGCCAACGTCCTGACTTTC. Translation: CASSPGYAGANVLTF.

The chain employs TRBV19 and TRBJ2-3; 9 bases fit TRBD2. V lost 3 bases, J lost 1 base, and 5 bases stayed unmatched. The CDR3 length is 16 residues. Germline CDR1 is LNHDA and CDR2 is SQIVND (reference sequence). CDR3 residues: CASSIGRTSGTDTQYF. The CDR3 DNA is TGTGCCAGTAGTATCGGGCGGACTAGCGGCACAGATACGCAGTATTTT.

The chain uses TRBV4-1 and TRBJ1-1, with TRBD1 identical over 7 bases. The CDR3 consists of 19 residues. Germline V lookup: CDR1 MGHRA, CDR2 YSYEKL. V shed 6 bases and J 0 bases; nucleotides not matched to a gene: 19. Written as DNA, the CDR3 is TGCGCCAGCAGTCGCTTAACATCACCCGGGACAGATATGAACACTGAAGCTTTCTTT. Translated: CASSRLTSPGTDMNTEAFF.

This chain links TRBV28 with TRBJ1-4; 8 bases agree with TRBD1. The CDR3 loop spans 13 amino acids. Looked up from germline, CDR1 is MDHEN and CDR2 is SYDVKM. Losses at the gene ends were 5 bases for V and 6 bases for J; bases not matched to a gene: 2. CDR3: CASSQGADEKLFF. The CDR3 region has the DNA TGTGCCAGCAGTCAGGGGGCAGATGAAAAACTGTTTTTT.

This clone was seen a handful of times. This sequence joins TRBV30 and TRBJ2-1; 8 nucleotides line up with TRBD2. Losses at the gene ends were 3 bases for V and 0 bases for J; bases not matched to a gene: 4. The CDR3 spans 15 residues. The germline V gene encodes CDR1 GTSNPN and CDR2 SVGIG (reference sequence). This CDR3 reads CAWRLAGGSYNEQFF. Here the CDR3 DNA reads TGTGCCTGGAGGCTCGCGGGGGGCTCCTACAATGAGCAGTTCTTC.

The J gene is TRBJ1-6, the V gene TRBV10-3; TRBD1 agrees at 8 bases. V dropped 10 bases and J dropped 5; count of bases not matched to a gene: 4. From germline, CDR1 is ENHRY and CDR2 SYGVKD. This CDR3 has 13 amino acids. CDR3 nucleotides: TGTGCCAGCCTGGGACAGGATAATTCACCCCTCCACTTT. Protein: CASLGQDNSPLHF.

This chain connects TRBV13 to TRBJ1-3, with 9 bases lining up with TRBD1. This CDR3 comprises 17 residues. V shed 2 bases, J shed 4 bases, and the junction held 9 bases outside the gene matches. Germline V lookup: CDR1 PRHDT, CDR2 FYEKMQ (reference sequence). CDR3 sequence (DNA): TGTGCCAGCAGCTTAAATCGGGACAGGGTGGGAGGAAACACCATATATTTT. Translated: CASSLNRDRVGGNTIYF.

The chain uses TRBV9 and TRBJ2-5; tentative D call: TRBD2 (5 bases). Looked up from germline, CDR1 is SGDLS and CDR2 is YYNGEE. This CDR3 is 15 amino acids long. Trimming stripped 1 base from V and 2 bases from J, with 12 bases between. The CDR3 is CASSVTHTGQETQYF. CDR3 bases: TGTGCCAGCAGCGTAACCCATACGGGGCAAGAGACCCAGTACTTC. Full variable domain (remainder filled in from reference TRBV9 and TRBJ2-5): DSGVTQTPKHLITATGQRVTLRCSPRSGDLSVYWYQQSLDQGLQFLIQYYNGEERAKGNILERFSAQQFPDLHSELNLSSLELGDSALYFCASSVTHTGQETQYFGPGTRLLVL.

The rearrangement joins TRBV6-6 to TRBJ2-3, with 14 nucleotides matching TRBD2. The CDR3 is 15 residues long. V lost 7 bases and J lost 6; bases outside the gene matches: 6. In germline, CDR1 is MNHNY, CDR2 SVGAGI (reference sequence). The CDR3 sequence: CASKRLAGGLDTQYF. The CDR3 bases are TGTGCCAGCAAAAGACTAGCGGGGGGGCTCGATACGCAGTATTTT.

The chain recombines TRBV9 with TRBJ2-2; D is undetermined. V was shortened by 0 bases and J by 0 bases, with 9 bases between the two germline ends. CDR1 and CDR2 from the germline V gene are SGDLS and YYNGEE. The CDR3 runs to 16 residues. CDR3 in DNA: TGTGCCAGCAGCGTAGGGCGACAATCGAACACCGGGGAGCTGTTTTTT. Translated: CASSVGRQSNTGELFF.

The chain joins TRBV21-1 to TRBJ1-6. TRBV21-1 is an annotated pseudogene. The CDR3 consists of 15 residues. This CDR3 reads CASGGGASYNSPLHF. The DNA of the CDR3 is TGTGCCAGCGGGGGGGGAGCCTCCTATAATTCACCCCTCCACTTT.

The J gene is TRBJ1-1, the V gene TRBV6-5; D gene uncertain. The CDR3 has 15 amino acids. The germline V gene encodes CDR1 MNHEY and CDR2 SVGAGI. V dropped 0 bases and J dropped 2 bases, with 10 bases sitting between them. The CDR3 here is CASSYSTNVNTEAFF. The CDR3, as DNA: TGTGCCAGCAGTTACTCGACAAACGTAAACACTGAAGCTTTCTTT.

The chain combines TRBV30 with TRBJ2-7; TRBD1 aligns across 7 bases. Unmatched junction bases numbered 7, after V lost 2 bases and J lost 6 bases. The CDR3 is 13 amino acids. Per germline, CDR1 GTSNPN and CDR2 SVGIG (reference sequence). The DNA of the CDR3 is TGTGCCTGGAGTATTCAGGGGGTCGTCGAGCAGTACTTC. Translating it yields CAWSIQGVVEQYF. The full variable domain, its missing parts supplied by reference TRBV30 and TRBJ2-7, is SQTIHQWPATLVQPVGSPLSLECTVEGTSNPNLYWYRQAAGRGLQLLFYSVGIGQISSEVPQNLSASRPQDRQFILSSKKLLLSDSGFYLCAWSIQGVVEQYFGPGTRLTVT.

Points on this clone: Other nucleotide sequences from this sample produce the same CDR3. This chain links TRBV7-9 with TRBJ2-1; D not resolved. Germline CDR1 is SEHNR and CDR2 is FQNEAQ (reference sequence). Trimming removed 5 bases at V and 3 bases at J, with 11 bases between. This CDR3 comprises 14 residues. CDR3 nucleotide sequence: TGTGCCAGCAGCCCTGCCGGTGGCTACAATGAGCAGTTCTTC. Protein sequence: CASSPAGGYNEQFF.

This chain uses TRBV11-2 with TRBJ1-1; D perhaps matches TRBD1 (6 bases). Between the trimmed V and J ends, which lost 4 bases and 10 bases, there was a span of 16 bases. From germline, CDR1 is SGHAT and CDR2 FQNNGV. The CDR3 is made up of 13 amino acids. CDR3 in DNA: TGTGCCAGCAGCTCTGGGGGCGCGGGGGTAGCTTTCTTT. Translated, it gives CASSSGGAGVAFF.

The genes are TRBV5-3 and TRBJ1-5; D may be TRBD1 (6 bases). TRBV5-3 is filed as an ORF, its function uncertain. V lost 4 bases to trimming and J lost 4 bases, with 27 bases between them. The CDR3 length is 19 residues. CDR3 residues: CARSRAPTRDMSRNQPQHF. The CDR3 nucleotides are TGTGCCAGAAGCCGAGCTCCCACCCGGGACATGAGTCGGAATCAGCCCCAGCATTTT.